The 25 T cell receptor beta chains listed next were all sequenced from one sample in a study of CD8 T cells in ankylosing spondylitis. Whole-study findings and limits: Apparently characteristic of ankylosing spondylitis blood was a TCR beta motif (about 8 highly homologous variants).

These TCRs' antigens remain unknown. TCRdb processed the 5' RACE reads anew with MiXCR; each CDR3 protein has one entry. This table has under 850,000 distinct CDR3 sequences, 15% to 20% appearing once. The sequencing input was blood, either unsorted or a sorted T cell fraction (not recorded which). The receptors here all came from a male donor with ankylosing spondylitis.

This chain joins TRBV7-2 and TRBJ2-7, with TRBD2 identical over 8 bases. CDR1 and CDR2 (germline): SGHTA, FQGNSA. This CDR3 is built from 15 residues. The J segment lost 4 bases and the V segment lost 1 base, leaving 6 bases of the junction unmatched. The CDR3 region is CASSLDSGARYEQYF. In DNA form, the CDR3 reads TGTGCCAGCAGCTTAGATAGCGGGGCGAGATACGAGCAGTACTTC.

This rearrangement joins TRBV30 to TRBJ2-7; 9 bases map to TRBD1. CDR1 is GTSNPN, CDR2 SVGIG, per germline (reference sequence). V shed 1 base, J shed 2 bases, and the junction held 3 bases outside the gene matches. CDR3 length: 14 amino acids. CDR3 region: CAWSERDRAYEQYF. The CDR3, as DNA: TGTGCCTGGAGTGAACGGGACAGGGCCTACGAGCAGTACTTC. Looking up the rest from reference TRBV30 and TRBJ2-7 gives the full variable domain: SQTIHQWPATLVQPVGSPLSLECTVEGTSNPNLYWYRQAAGRGLQLLFYSVGIGQISSEVPQNLSASRPQDRQFILSSKKLLLSDSGFYLCAWSERDRAYEQYFGPGTRLTVT.

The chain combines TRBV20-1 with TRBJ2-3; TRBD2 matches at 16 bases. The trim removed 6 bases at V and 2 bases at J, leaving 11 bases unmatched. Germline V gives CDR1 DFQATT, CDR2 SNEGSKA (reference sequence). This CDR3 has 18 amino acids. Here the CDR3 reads CSATGLAGGPTTTDTQYF. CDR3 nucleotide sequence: TGCAGTGCGACGGGACTAGCGGGAGGGCCGACGACCACAGATACGCAGTATTTT.

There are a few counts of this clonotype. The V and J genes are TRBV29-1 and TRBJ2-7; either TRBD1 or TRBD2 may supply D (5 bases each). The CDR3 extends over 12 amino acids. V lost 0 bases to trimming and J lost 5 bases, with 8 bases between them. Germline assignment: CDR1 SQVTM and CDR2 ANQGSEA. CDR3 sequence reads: CSVEEGTNEQYF. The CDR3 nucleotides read TGCAGCGTTGAAGAGGGGACGAACGAGCAGTACTTC.

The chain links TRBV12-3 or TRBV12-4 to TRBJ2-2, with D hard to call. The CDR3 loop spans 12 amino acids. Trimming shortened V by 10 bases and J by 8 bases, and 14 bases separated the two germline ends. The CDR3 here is CATSLLGGELFF. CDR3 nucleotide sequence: TGTGCCACCTCACTCCTCGGTGGGGAGCTGTTTTTT.

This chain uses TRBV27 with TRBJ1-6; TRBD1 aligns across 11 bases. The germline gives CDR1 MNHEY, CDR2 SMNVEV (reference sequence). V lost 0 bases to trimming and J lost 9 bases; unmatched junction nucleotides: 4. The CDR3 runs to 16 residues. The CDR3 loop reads CASSLSSGTGGSPLHF. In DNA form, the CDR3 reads TGTGCCAGCAGTTTATCGTCCGGGACAGGGGGTTCACCCCTCCACTTT.

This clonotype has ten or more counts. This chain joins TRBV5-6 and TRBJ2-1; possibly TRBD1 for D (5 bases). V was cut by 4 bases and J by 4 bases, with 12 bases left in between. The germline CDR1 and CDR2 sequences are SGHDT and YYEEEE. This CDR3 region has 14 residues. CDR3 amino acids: CASSLLTEYNEQFF. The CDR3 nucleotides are TGTGCCAGCAGCCTGCTGACAGAATACAATGAGCAGTTCTTC.

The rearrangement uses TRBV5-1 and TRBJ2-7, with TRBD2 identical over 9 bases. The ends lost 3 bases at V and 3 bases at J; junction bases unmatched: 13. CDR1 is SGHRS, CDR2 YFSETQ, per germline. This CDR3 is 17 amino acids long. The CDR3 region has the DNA TGCGCCAGCAGCTGGGGTCGCAGCGGGGGGCCTTACTACGAGCAGTACTTC. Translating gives CASSWGRSGGPYYEQYF.

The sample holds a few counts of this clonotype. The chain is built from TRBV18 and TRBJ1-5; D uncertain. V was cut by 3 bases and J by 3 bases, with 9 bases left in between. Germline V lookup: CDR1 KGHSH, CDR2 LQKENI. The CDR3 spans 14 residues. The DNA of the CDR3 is TGTGCCAGCTCACCCTTAGAGAACAATCAGCCCCAGCATTTT. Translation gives CASSPLENNQPQHF.

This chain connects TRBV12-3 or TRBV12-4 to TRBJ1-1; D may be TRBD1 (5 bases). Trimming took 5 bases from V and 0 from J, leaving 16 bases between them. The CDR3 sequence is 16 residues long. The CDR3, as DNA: TGTGCCAGCAGTCCAGACGGGGCCCCCCTGAACACTGAAGCTTTCTTT. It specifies CASSPDGAPLNTEAFF.

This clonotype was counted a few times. CDR3 residues: CASSWGGQGNTEAFF. CDR3 nucleotide sequence: TGCGCCAGCAGCTGGGGGGGACAGGGGAACACTGAAGCTTTCTTT. The chain couples TRBV5-1 to TRBJ1-1; 9 bases fit TRBD1. Germline CDR1 is SGHRS and CDR2 is YFSETQ. This CDR3 has 15 residues. J was trimmed by 1 base and V by 3 bases; bases with no gene match: 4.

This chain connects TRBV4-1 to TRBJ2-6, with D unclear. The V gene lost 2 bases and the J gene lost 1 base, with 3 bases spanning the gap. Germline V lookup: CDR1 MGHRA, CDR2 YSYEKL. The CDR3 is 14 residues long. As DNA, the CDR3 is TGCGCCAGCAGCCAATTGTCTGGGGCCAACGTCCTGACTTTC. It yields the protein CASSQLSGANVLTF.

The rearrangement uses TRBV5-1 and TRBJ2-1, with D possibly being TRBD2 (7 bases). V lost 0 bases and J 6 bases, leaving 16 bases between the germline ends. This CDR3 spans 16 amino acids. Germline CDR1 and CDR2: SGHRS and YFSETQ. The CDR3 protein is CASSLGGGAQVNEQFF. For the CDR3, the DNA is TGCGCCAGCAGCTTGGGAGGGGGGGCGCAGGTCAATGAGCAGTTCTTC.

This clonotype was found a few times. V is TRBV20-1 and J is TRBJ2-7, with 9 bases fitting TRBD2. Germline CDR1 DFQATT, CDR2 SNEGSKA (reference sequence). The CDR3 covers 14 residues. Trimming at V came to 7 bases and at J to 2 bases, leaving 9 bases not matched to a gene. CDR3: CSVQGLAGTYEQYF. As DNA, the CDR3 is TGCAGTGTACAGGGACTAGCTGGGACCTACGAGCAGTACTTC.

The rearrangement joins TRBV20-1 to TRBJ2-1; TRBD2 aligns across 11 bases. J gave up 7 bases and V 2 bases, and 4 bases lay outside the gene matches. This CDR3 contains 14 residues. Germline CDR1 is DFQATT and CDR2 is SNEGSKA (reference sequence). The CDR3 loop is CSARTSGSYNEQFF. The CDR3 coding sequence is TGCAGTGCTAGAACTAGCGGGAGTTATAATGAGCAGTTCTTC.

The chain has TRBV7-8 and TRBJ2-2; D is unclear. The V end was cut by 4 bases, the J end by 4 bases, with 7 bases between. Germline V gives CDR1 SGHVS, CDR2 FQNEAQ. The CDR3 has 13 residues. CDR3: CASSSGITGELFF. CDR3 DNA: TGTGCCAGCAGCTCCGGAATCACCGGGGAGCTGTTTTTT. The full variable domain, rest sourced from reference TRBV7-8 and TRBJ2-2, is GAGVSQSPRYKVAKRGQDVALRCDPISGHVSLFWYQQALGQGPEFLTYFQNEAQLDKSGLPSDRFFAERPEGSVSTLKIQRTQQEDSAVYLCASSSGITGELFFGEGSRLTVL.

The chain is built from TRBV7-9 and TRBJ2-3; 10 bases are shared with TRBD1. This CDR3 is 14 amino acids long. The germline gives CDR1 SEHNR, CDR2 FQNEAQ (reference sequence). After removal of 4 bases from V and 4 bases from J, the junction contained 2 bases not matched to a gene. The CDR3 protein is CASSSTGGADTQYF. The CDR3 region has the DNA TGTGCCAGCAGCTCGACAGGGGGCGCAGATACGCAGTATTTT.

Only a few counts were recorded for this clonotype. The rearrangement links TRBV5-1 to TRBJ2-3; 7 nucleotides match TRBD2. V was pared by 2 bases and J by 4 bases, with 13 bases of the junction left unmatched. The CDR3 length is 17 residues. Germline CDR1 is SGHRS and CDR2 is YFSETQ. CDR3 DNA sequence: TGCGCCAGCAGCTTCGGGGAGGGCGGTTCTCGCGCAGATACGCAGTATTTT. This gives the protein CASSFGEGGSRADTQYF.

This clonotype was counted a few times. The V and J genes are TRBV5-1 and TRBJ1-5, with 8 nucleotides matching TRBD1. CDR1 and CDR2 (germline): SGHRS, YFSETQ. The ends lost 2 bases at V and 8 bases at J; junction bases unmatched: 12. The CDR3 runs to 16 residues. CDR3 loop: CASSFDRGPFDKPQHF. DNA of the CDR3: TGCGCCAGCAGCTTCGACAGGGGTCCCTTCGATAAGCCCCAGCATTTT.

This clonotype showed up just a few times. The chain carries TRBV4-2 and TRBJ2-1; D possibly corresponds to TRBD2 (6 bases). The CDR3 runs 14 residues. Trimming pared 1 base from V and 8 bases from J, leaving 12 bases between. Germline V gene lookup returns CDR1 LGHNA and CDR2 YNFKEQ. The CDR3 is CASSQGSSGDEQFF. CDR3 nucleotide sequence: TGTGCCAGCAGCCAAGGATCGTCGGGGGATGAGCAGTTCTTC.

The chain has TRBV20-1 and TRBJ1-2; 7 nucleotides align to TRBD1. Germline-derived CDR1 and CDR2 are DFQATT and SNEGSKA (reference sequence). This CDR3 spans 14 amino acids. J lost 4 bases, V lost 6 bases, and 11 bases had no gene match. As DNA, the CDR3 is TGCAGTGCCGAACCGGGACAGTGGGGCTATGGCTACACCTTC. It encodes CSAEPGQWGYGYTF.

The CDR3 nucleotides read TGTGCCAGCAGCCCCCAGGGCGCTAGTAATTCACCCCTCCACTTT. Protein sequence: CASSPQGASNSPLHF. The genes are TRBV9 and TRBJ1-6, with a possible D match to TRBD1 (5 bases). This CDR3 spans 15 amino acids. Trimming shortened V by 4 bases and J by 6 bases, and 14 bases separated the two germline ends. The germline CDR1 and CDR2 sequences are SGDLS and YYNGEE.

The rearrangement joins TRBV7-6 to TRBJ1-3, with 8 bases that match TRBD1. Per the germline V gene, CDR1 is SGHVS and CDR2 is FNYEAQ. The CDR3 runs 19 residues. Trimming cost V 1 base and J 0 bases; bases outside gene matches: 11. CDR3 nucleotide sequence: TGTGCCAGCAGCTTAGGCGGGGACAGGAGGCCCAGCTCTGGAAACACCATATATTTT. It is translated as CASSLGGDRRPSSGNTIYF.

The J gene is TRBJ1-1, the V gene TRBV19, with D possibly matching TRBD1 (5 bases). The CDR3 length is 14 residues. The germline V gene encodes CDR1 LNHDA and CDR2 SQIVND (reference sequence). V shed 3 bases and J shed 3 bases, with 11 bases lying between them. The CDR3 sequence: CASSIREWHTEAFF. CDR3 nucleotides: TGTGCCAGTAGTATCAGGGAATGGCACACTGAAGCTTTCTTT.

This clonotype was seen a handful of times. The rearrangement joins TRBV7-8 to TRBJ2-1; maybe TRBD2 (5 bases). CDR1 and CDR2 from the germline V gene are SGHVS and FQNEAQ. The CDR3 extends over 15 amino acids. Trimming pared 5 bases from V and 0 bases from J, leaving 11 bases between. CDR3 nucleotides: TGTGCCAGCAGCCCTCGAGGGTACTCCTACAATGAGCAGTTCTTC. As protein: CASSPRGYSYNEQFF. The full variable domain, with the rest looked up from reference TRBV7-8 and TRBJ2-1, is GAGVSQSPRYKVAKRGQDVALRCDPISGHVSLFWYQQALGQGPEFLTYFQNEAQLDKSGLPSDRFFAERPEGSVSTLKIQRTQQEDSAVYLCASSPRGYSYNEQFFGPGTRLTVL.